This T cell receptor (beta chain) was retrieved from a study of T-cell reconstitution after alpha-beta-depleted transplantation in children. Whole-study results and caveats: T-cell counts and diversity were attributed mostly to newly produced T cells one year after transplant. Expanded graft clones numbering several hundred reportedly gave rise to alpha-beta T cells about two months after transplant.

Preparation of the TCRbeta library involved a method that used unique molecular identifiers. Using its own MiXCR run on the PCR reads, TCRdb lists one record per CDR3 protein. The sample holds 450,000 to 600,000 distinct CDR3 sequences, approximately 10% seen once. On this clonotype: No antigen is known for it.

With 5 bases clipped from V and 5 bases from J, the junction kept 8 bases outside the gene matches. The CDR3 length is 16 residues. The germline V gene has CDR1 SGHVS and CDR2 FQNEAQ. The sequencing here drew on PBMCs, taken before TCRalphabeta/CD19-depleted stem cell transplant. This chain uses TRBV7-8 with TRBJ2-7, with 14 bases matching TRBD2. This TCR came from a child younger than 10 with inherited bone marrow failure, due to receive a stem cell transplant. The CDR3 region has the DNA TGTGCCAGCAGCCCTGGGACTAGCGGGAGTTGGAACGAGCAGTACTTC. Encoded protein: CASSPGTSGSWNEQYF.